This T cell receptor (beta chain) was captured by sequencing in a study of regulatory T cells in long-lasting Graves disease. Findings and caveats of the study: Having few samples may have compromised the accuracy. Peripheral blood, not thyroid tissue, was the sole material studied.

Sample time point: persistent/refractory GD, antithyroid drugs over 5 years with positive TRAb. Scientists built the TCR library using RNA that was extracted from PBMCs. The germline V gene has CDR1 SGHNT and CDR2 YENEEA. The CDR3 has 13 amino acids. With 8 bases removed from V and 6 bases from J, the gap between germline ends came to 16 bases. This clonotype has a count of ten or more. The antigen is undetermined. The authors built TCR beta libraries using iRepertoire HTBI primers and Arm-PCR of CDR3 regions. Using its own MiXCR run on the multiplex PCR reads, TCRdb lists one record per CDR3 protein. The sample includes around 460,000 distinct CDR3 sequences, 22% of them seen just once.

This TCR derives from a female donor with Graves disease. The chain is built from TRBV11-3 and TRBJ1-1, with a possible D match to TRBD1 (6 bases). Sequenced here: peripheral blood mononuclear cells (PBMCs), sampled when the disease was refractory, from a patient treated with antithyroid drugs. The CDR3 protein is CASATGSYAEAFF. The CDR3 DNA sequence: TGTGCCAGCGCCACAGGGTCCTACGCTGAAGCTTTCTTT.